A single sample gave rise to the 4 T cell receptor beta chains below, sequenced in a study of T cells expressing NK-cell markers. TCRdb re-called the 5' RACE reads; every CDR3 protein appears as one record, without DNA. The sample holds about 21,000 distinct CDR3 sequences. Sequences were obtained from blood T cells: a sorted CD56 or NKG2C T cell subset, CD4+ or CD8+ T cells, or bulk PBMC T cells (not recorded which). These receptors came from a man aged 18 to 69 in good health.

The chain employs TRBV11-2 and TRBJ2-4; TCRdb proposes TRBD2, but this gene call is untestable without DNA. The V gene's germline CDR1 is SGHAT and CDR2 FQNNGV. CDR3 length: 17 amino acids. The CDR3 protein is CASTGLAGGWAKNIQYF.

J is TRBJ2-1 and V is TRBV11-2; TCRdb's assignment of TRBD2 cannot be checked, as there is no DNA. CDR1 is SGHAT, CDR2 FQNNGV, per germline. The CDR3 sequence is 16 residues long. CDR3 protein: CASSLDPGTSHNEQFF.

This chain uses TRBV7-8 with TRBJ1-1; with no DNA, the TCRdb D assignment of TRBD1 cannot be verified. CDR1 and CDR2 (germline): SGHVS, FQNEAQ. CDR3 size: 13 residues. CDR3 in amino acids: CASSFTGVTEAFF.

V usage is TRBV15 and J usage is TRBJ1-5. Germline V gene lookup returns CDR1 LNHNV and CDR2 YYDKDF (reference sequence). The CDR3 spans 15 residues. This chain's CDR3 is CATSRDPGGNQPQHF. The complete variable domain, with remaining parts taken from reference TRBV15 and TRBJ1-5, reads DAMVIQNPRYQVTQFGKPVTLSCSQTLNHNVMYWYQQKSSQAPKLLFHYYDKDFNNEADTPDNFQSRRPNTSFCFLDIRSPGLGDTAMYLCATSRDPGGNQPQHFGDGTRLSIL.